Presented here are 13 T cell receptor beta chains from one specimen sequenced in a study of T cells in localized non-small cell lung cancer. Sequencing used immunoSEQ multiplex PCR; TCRdb keeps in-frame clones, though not all of them. The sample gives approximately 3,100 clones, around 34% of which show up once; 9.3% is in the top ten. This material consisted of normal lung tissue next to the tumor, taken before any cancer treatment. The receptors were sampled from a male donor older than 55 with stage I squamous cell lung carcinoma.

The chain has TRBV9 and TRBJ1-1; D might be TRBD1 (6 bases). Trimming took off 5 bases at V and 4 bases at J, with 15 bases between the two ends. The CDR3 totals 14 residues. Germline values: CDR1 SGDLS, CDR2 YYNGEE. The chain's CDR3 is CASRRQASSTEAFF. DNA of the CDR3: TGTGCCAGCAGAAGACAGGCGTCTAGCACTGAAGCTTTCTTT.

This clone was detected a few times. This sequence joins TRBV28 and TRBJ2-7; D call uncertain. CDR1 is MDHEN and CDR2 is SYDVKM in the germline V gene. Trimming took off 2 bases at V and 3 bases at J, with 11 bases between the two ends. There are 14 residues in the CDR3. The CDR3 here is CASSLGSRVYEQYF. The CDR3 nucleotides are TGTGCCAGCAGTTTAGGGTCGAGAGTCTACGAGCAGTACTTC.

The chain couples TRBV28 to TRBJ1-1; no firm D call. The V gene's germline CDR1 is MDHEN and CDR2 SYDVKM. The V end lost 4 bases, the J end lost 0 bases, and 6 bases lay between the germline ends. The CDR3 contains 13 residues. CDR3 nucleotide sequence: TGTGCCAGCAGTTACGATCTGAACACTGAAGCTTTCTTT. It yields the protein CASSYDLNTEAFF. Looking up the rest from reference TRBV28 and TRBJ1-1 gives the full variable domain: DVKVTQSSRYLVKRTGEKVFLECVQDMDHENMFWYRQDPGLGLRLIYFSYDVKMKEKGDIPEGYSVSREKKERFSLILESASTNQTSMYLCASSYDLNTEAFFGQGTRLTVV.

This clone was recorded a few times. V is TRBV9 and J is TRBJ2-7, with D uncertain. V lost 6 bases and J 9 bases, leaving 19 bases between the germline ends. This CDR3 has 13 residues. In germline, CDR1 is SGDLS, CDR2 YYNGEE. The CDR3 here is CASTPTAPSGQYF. The CDR3 nucleotides read TGTGCCAGCACCCCGACGGCCCCTTCTGGGCAGTACTTC.

This chain joins TRBV5-1 and TRBJ2-3; 10 positions agree with TRBD2. CDR1 is SGHRS, CDR2 YFSETQ, per germline. The CDR3 is 14 residues long. The trim removed 4 bases at V and 8 bases at J, leaving 7 bases unmatched. CDR3 in DNA: TGCGCCAGCAGCGGGGCCGGGACTAGCGTTACGCAGTATTTT. Translated: CASSGAGTSVTQYF.

This chain joins TRBV18 and TRBJ2-6; D is uncertain. CDR3 length: 16 residues. In germline, CDR1 is KGHSH, CDR2 LQKENI. Between the trimmed V and J ends, which lost 6 bases and 4 bases, there was a span of 16 bases. DNA of the CDR3: TGTGCCAGCTCGCGCGCATTGGGAACCGGGGCCAACGTCCTGACTTTC. This codes for CASSRALGTGANVLTF.

In this sample, this clone is large (0.1 to 1%). The chain is built from TRBV6-8 and TRBJ1-2, with D unclear. Per the germline V gene, CDR1 is MNHGY and CDR2 is SAAAGT. V lost 7 bases and J lost 4, with 19 bases in between. The CDR3 has 15 amino acids. CDR3 residues: CASMREGGGGYGYTF. The CDR3 DNA reads TGTGCCAGCATGCGGGAGGGAGGCGGCGGCTATGGCTACACCTTC.

In this sample, this clone turned up a few times. The chain combines TRBV6-8 with TRBJ1-1; D not resolved. Trimming left V 10 bases short and J 0 bases short, with 12 bases between. CDR3 size: 13 residues. Germline CDR1 is MNHGY and CDR2 is SAAAGT. The CDR3 region has the DNA TGTGCCATCAGGAGGAGTCTGAACACTGAAGCTTTCTTT. It specifies CAIRRSLNTEAFF.

This clone was seen more than once but under ten times. The chain carries TRBV9 and TRBJ2-3; D call uncertain. In germline, CDR1 is SGDLS, CDR2 YYNGEE. Trimming removed 4 bases from V and 2 bases from J, with 5 bases in between. The CDR3 runs to 12 residues. The CDR3 DNA reads as TGTGCCAGCAGCTCGGACACAGATACGCAGTATTTT. It translates to CASSSDTDTQYF. Combining the CDR3 with reference TRBV9 and TRBJ2-3 gives the whole variable domain DSGVTQTPKHLITATGQRVTLRCSPRSGDLSVYWYQQSLDQGLQFLIQYYNGEERAKGNILERFSAQQFPDLHSELNLSSLELGDSALYFCASSSDTDTQYFGPGTRLTVL.

Only one count was recorded for this clone. The rearrangement links TRBV23-1 to TRBJ1-4; D perhaps matches TRBD1 (6 bases). TRBV23-1 is an ORF for which the function is uncertain. This CDR3 comprises 17 residues. The ends were cut back, 2 bases at V and 7 bases at J, with 20 bases in the middle. CDR3 coding DNA: TGCGCCAGCAGTCAACACCATTTACAGGGCCGAGGTGAAAAACTGTTTTTT. It specifies CASSQHHLQGRGEKLFF.

This clone was seen just once. The chain carries TRBV29-1 and TRBJ2-5, with 8 bases identical to TRBD1. The CDR3 covers 12 residues. The germline V gene has CDR1 SQVTM and CDR2 ANQGSEA. The CDR3 sequence is CSLAGQEETQYF. The DNA for the CDR3 is TGCTCGTTGGCGGGACAGGAAGAGACCCAGTACTTC.

Regarding this clone: The junction and the germline gene differ at one end; a read error may be behind it. This rearrangement joins TRBV6-8 to TRBJ1-5; 7 bases align to TRBD1. The CDR3 is 13 residues long. Germline V gene lookup returns CDR1 MNHGY and CDR2 SAAAGT. The CDR3 nucleotides read TGTGCCATCAGTCAGGGGGAAAGGCAGCCCCAGCATTTT. It encodes CAISQGERQPQHF.

Sample share makes this clone medium-sized. V is TRBV6-8 and J is TRBJ2-7; the D call may be TRBD1 or TRBD2 (5 bases each). CDR1 is MNHGY and CDR2 is SAAAGT in the germline V gene. The CDR3 loop spans 15 amino acids. With 2 bases removed from V and 0 bases from J, the gap between germline ends came to 11 bases. CDR3 DNA: TGTGCCAGCAGTTACGAGAGGGGAAGCTCCTACGAGCAGTACTTC. This translates into CASSYERGSSYEQYF.